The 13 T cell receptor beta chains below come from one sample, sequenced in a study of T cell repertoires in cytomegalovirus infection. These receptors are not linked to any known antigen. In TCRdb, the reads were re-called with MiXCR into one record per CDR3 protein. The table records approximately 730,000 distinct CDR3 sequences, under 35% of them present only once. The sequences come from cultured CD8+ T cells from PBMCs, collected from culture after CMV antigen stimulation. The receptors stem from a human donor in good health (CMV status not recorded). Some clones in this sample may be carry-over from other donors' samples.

The CDR3 is CSARVAGGPDNEQFF. In DNA, the CDR3 is TGCAGTGCTAGAGTAGCGGGGGGGCCCGACAATGAGCAGTTCTTC. The chain carries TRBV20-1 and TRBJ2-1, with 11 bases fitting TRBD2. J lost 5 bases, V lost 1 base, and 4 bases had no gene match. The CDR3 extends over 15 amino acids. Germline CDR1 reads DFQATT; CDR2 reads SNEGSKA (reference sequence).

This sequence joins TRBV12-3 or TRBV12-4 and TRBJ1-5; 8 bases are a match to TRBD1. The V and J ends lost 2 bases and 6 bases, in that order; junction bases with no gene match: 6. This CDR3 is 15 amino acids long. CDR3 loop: CASSLTAGGSQPQHF. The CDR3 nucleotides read TGTGCCAGCAGTTTAACCGCAGGGGGCTCTCAGCCCCAGCATTTT.

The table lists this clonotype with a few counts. The CDR3 DNA reads as TGCAGTGCTAGTGACAGGGGGATCTATGAGCAGTTCTTC. This codes for CSASDRGIYEQFF. This rearrangement joins TRBV20-1 to TRBJ2-1, with 9 nucleotides matching TRBD1. V was pared by 3 bases and J by 8 bases, with 5 bases of the junction left unmatched. Germline CDR1 reads DFQATT; CDR2 reads SNEGSKA (reference sequence). The CDR3 length is 13 residues.

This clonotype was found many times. CDR3 loop: CATATPGAVYQPQHF. In nucleotides, the CDR3 is TGTGCCACCGCGACCCCAGGGGCCGTATATCAGCCCCAGCATTTT. The chain is built from TRBV28 and TRBJ1-5; possible D gene TRBD1, 6 bases. The CDR3 is 15 residues long. V was pared by 10 bases and J by 5 bases, with 21 bases between. CDR1 and CDR2 (germline): MDHEN, SYDVKM.

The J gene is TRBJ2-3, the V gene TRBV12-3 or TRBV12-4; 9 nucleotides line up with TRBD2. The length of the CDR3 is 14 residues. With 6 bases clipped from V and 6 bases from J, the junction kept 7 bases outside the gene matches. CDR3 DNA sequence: TGTGCCAGCAGGAAGCGGGGGGCGTATGATACGCAGTATTTT. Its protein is CASRKRGAYDTQYF.

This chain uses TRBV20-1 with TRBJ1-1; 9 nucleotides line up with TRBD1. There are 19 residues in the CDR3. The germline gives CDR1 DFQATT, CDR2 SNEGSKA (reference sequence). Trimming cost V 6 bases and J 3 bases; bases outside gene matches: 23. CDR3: CSAAGRDRVGSWDYTEAFF. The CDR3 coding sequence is TGCAGTGCCGCTGGGCGGGACAGGGTCGGTTCTTGGGATTACACTGAAGCTTTCTTT.

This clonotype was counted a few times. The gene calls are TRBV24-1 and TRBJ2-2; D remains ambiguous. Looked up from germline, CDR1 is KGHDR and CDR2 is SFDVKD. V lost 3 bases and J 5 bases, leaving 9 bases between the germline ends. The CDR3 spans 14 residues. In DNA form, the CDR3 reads TGTGCCACCAGTGATGACACGCTGACCGGGGAGCTGTTTTTT. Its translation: CATSDDTLTGELFF.

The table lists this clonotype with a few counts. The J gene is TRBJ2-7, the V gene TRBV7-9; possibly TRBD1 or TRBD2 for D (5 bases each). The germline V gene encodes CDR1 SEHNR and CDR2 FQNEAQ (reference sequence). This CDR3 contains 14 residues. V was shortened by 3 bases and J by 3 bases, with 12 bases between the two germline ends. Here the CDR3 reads CASSLGEKNYEQYF. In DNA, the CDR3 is TGTGCCAGCAGCTTGGGGGAAAAAAACTACGAGCAGTACTTC.

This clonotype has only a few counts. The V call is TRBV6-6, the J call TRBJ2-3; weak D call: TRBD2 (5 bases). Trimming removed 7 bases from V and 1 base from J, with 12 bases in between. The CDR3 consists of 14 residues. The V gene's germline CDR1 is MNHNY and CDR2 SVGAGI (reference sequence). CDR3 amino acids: CASMGRGGTDTQYF. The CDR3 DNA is TGTGCCAGCATGGGCCGGGGTGGCACAGATACGCAGTATTTT.

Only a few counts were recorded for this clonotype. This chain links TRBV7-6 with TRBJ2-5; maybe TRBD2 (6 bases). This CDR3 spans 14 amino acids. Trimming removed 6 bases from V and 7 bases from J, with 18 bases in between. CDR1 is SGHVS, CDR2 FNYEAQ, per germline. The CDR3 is CASSLAGIARTQYF. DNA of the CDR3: TGTGCCAGCAGTTTGGCGGGGATCGCTCGGACCCAGTACTTC.

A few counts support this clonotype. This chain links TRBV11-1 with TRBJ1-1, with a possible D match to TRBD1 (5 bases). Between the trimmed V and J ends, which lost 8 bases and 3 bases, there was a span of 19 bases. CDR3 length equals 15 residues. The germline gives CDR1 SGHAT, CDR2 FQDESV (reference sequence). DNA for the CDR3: TGTGCCAGCGCTTACCGGGGCCTAGCGGACACTGAAGCTTTCTTT. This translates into CASAYRGLADTEAFF.

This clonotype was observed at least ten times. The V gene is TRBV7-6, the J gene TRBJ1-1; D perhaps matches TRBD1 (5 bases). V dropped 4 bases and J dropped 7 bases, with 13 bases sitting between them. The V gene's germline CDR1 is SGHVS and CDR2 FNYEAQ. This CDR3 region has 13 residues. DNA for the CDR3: TGTGCCAGCAGCTCTCTGCAGGGAAGTGAAGCTTTCTTT. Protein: CASSSLQGSEAFF.

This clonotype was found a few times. In DNA, the CDR3 is TGTGCCAGCCAGGGACAGGGGGGTACCTATGGCTACACCTTC. This encodes CASQGQGGTYGYTF. This sequence joins TRBV7-2 and TRBJ1-2; 11 bases map to TRBD1. The CDR3 is 14 amino acids. Trimming removed 8 bases from V and 4 bases from J; junction bases left unmatched: 6. Germline CDR1 is SGHTA and CDR2 is FQGNSA.